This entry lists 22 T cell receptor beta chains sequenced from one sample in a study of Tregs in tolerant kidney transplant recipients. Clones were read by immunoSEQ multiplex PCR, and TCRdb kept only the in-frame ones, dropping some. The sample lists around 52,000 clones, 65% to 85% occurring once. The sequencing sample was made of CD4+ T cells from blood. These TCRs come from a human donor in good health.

DNA of the CDR3: TGTGCCAGCAGTGTCACAGCCGTCCAAGAGACCCAGTACTTC. Encoded protein: CASSVTAVQETQYF. The J gene is TRBJ2-5, the V gene TRBV6-1; no reliable D call. V dropped 4 bases and J dropped 1 base, with 10 bases sitting between them. The CDR3 extends over 14 amino acids. Looked up from germline, CDR1 is MNHNS and CDR2 is SASEGT.

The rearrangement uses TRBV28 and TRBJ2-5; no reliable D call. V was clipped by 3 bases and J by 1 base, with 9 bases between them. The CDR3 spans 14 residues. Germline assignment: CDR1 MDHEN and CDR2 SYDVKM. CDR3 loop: CASSLSQAQETQYF. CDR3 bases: TGTGCCAGCAGTTTGAGCCAGGCCCAAGAGACCCAGTACTTC.

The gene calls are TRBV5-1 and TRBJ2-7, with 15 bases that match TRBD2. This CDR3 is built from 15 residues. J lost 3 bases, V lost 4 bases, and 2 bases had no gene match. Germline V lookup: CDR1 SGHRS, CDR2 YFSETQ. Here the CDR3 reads CASSAGLAGGYEQYF. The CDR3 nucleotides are TGCGCCAGCAGCGCGGGACTAGCGGGGGGCTACGAGCAGTACTTC.

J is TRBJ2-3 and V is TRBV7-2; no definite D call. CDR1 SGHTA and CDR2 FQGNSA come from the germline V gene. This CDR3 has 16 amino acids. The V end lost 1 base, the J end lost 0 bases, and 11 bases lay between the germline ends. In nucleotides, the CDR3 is TGTGCCAGCAGCTTAGTCGGCACGGACAGCACAGATACGCAGTATTTT. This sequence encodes CASSLVGTDSTDTQYF.

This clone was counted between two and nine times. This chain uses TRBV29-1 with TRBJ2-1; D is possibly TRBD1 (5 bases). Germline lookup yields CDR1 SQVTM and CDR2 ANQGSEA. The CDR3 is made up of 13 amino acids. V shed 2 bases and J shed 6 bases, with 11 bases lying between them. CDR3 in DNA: TGCAGCGTTGAATGGTATCAGGGCAATGAGCAGTTCTTC. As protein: CSVEWYQGNEQFF.

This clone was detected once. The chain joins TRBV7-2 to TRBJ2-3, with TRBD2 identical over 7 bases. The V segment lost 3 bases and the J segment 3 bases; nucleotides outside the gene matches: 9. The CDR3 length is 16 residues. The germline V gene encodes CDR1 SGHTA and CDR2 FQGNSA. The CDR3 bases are TGTGCCAGCAGCTTTGGTTTGGCGGGAGTGACAGATACGCAGTATTTT. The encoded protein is CASSFGLAGVTDTQYF. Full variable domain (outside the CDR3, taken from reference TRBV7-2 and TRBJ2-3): GAGVSQSPSNKVTEKGKDVELRCDPISGHTALYWYRQSLGQGLEFLIYFQGNSAPDKSGLPSDRFSAERTGGSVSTLTIQRTQQEDSAVYLCASSFGLAGVTDTQYFGPGTRLTVL.

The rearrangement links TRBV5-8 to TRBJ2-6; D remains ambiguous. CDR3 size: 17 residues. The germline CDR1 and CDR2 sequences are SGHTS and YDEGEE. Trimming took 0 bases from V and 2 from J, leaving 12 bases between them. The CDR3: CASSLVVGAAGANVLTF. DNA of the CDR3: TGTGCCAGCAGCTTGGTCGTGGGCGCGGCTGGGGCCAACGTCCTGACTTTC.

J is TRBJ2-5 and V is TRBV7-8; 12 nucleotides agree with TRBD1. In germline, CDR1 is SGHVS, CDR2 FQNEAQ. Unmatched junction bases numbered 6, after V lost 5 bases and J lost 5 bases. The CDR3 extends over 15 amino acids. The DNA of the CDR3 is TGTGCCAGCAGCCGGGACAGGGGGCGCCGGGAGACCCAGTACTTC. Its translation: CASSRDRGRRETQYF. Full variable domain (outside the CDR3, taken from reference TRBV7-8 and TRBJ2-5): GAGVSQSPRYKVAKRGQDVALRCDPISGHVSLFWYQQALGQGPEFLTYFQNEAQLDKSGLPSDRFFAERPEGSVSTLKIQRTQQEDSAVYLCASSRDRGRRETQYFGPGTRLLVL.

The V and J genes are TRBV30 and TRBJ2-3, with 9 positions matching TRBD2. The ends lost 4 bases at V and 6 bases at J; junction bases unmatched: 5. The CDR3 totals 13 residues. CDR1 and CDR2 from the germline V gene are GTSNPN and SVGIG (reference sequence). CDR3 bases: TGTGCCTGGACGTTTAGCGGGAGCGATACGCAGTATTTT. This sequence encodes CAWTFSGSDTQYF.

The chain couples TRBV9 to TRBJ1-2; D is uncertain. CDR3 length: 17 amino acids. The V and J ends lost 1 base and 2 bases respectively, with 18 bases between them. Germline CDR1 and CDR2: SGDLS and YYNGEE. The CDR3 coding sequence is TGTGCCAGCAGCGTAAGCGGCCGGGGTTCGGCGAACTATGGCTACACCTTC. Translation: CASSVSGRGSANYGYTF.

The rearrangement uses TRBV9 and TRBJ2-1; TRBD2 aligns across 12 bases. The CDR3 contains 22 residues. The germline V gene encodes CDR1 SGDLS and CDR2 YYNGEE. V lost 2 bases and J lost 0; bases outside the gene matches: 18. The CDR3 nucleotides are TGTGCCAGCAGCGTGGGGCCATGGAACCTAGCGGGGGGGCCTGGCTCCTACAATGAGCAGTTCTTC. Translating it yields CASSVGPWNLAGGPGSYNEQFF.

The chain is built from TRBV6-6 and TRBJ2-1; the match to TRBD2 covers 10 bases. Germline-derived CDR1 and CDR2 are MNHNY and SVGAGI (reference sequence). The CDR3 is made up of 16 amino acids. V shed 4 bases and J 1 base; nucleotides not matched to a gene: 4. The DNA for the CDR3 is TGTGCCAGCAGTTCCTTACTAGCGGGGTCCTACAATGAGCAGTTCTTC. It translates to CASSSLLAGSYNEQFF.

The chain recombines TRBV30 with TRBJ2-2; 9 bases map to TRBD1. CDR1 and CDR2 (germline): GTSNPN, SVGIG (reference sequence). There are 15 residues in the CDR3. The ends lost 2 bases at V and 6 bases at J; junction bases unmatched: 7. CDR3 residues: CAWSPGQGGPGELFF. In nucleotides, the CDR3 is TGTGCCTGGAGTCCGGGACAGGGAGGGCCCGGGGAGCTGTTTTTT. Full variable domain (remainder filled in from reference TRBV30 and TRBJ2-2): SQTIHQWPATLVQPVGSPLSLECTVEGTSNPNLYWYRQAAGRGLQLLFYSVGIGQISSEVPQNLSASRPQDRQFILSSKKLLLSDSGFYLCAWSPGQGGPGELFFGEGSRLTVL.

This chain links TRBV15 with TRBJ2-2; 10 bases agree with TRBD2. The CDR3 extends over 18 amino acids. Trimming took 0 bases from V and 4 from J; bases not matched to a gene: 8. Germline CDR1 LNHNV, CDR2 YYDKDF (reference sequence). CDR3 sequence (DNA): TGTGCCACCAGCAGAGATCTGCCTAGCGGGGGTTCCACCGGGGAGCTGTTTTTT. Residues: CATSRDLPSGGSTGELFF.

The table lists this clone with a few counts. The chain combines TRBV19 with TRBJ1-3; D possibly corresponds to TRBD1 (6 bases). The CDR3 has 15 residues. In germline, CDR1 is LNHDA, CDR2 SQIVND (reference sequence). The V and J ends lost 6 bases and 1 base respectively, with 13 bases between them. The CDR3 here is CASRLDRYSGNTIYF. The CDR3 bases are TGTGCCAGTAGGTTGGACAGATATTCTGGAAACACCATATATTTT.

For the CDR3, the DNA is TGTGCCAGCAGTGAAGCAGAAGGACTAGCGGGACGAGATACGCAGTATTTT. It is translated as CASSEAEGLAGRDTQYF. This rearrangement joins TRBV6-1 to TRBJ2-3; 12 bases are shared with TRBD2. The CDR3 contains 17 residues. The V and J ends lost 0 bases and 5 bases, in that order; junction bases with no gene match: 6. Germline-derived CDR1 and CDR2 are MNHNS and SASEGT.

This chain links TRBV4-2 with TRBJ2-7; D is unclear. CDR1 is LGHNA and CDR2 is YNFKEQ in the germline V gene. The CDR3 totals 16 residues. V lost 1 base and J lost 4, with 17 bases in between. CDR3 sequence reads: CASSQVSSGRLYEQYF. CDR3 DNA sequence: TGTGCCAGCAGCCAAGTCTCCTCTGGTCGCCTTTACGAGCAGTACTTC.

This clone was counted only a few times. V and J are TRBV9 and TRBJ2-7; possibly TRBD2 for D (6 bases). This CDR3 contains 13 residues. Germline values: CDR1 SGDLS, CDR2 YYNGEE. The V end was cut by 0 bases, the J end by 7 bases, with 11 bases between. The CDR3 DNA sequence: TGTGCCAGCAGCGTAGATCCGGCGGGGGAGCAGTACTTC. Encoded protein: CASSVDPAGEQYF.

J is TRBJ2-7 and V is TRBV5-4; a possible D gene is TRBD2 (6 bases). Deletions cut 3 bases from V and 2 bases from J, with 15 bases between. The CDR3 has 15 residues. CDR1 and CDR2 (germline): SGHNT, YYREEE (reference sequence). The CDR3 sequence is CASSSPRDSPYEQYF. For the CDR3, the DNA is TGTGCCAGCAGCTCCCCCCGGGACTCCCCCTACGAGCAGTACTTC. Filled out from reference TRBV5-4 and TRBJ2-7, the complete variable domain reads ETGVTQSPTHLIKTRGQQVTLRCSSQSGHNTVSWYQQALGQGPQFIFQYYREEENGRGNFPPRFSGLQFPNYSSELNVNALELDDSALYLCASSSPRDSPYEQYFGPGTRLTVT.

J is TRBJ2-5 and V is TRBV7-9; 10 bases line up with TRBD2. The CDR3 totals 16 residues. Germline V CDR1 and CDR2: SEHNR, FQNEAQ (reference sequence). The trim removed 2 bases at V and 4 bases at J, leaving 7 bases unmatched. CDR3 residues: CASSLFPSGGSETQYF. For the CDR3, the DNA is TGTGCCAGCAGCTTATTCCCTAGCGGGGGCTCAGAGACCCAGTACTTC.

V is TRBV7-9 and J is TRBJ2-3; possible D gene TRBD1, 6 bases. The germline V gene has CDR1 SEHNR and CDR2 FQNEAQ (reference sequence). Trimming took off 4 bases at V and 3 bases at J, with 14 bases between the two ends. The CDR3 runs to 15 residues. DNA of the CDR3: TGTGCCAGCAGCTCCCCGGAACAGGGAACAGATACGCAGTATTTT. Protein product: CASSSPEQGTDTQYF.

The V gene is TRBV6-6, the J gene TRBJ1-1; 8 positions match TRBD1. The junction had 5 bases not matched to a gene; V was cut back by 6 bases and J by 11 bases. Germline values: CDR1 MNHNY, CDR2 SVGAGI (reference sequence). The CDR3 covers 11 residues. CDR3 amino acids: CASRETGAAFF. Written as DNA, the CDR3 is TGTGCCAGCAGAGAGACAGGGGCGGCTTTCTTT.